This T cell receptor beta chain was found in a study of T-cell memory formation after mild COVID-19. Germline-derived CDR1 and CDR2 are SGDLS and YYNGEE. V shed 2 bases and J 0 bases; nucleotides not matched to a gene: 5. There are 19 residues in the CDR3. TCRdb processed the 5' RACE reads anew with MiXCR; each CDR3 protein has one entry. The sample contains about 600,000 distinct CDR3 sequences, about 22% of which appear only once. The source of this sequence is an adult woman who had mild COVID-19 (a few samples of this study predate the infection). Cell type and time point are not known. The specimen sequenced was PBMCs or a T cell subset sorted from them (not recorded which). The V gene is TRBV9, the J gene TRBJ2-1, with TRBD2 identical over 16 bases. The CDR3, as DNA: TGTGCCAGCAGCGTCGCGGGACTAGCGGGGGGGAGCTCCTACAATGAGCAGTTCTTC. It codes for CASSVAGLAGGSSYNEQFF.